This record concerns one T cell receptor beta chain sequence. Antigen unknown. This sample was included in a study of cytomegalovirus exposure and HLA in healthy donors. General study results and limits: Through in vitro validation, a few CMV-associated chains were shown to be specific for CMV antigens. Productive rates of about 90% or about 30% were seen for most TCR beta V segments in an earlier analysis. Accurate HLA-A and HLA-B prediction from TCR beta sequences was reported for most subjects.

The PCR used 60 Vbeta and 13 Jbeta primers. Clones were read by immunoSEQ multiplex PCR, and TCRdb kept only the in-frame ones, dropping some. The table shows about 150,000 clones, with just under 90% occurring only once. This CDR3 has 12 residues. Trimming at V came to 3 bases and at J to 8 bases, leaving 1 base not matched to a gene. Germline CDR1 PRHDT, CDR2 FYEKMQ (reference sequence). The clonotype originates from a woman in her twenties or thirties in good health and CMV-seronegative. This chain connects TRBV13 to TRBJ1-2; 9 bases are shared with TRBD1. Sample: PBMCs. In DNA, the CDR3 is TGTGCCAGCAGCTTGGACAGGGGAGGCTACACCTTC. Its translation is CASSLDRGGYTF. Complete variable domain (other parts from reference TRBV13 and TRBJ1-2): AAGVIQSPRHLIKEKRETATLKCYPIPRHDTVYWYQQGPGQDPQFLISFYEKMQSDKGSIPDRFSAQQFSDYHSELNMSSLELGDSALYFCASSLDRGGYTFGSGTRLTVV.